The T cell receptor (beta chain) described here comes from a study of cytomegalovirus exposure and HLA in healthy donors. General observations from the study: The study had only CMV serostatus as immune exposure information. In a later analysis, V- and J-gene trimming of beta chains associated with a DCLRE1C missense variant, replicated independently. Later analysis identified several of the most significant clusters that appeared linked to common viral pathogens.

PCR amplification relied on 60 Vbeta primers (plus 13 Jbeta primers). In the authors' methods: Roughly 10 million shared chains were among about 80 million unique TCR beta chains counted in a later analysis. Clones were sequenced by immunoSEQ multiplex PCR, and TCRdb holds only the in-frame ones, with some missing. That table furnishes V, J and clone size, whereas the DNA furnished D and trimming. Of some 170,000 clones listed, 75% to 85% are singletons. As for this clone: What it binds is unknown.

Specimen: PBMCs. This clonotype originated in a man between 45 and 60 years old in good health and CMV-seropositive.

CDR3 amino acids: CASSPPGQGYEKLFF. CDR3 in DNA: TGTGCCAGCTCACCACCGGGACAGGGTTATGAAAAACTGTTTTTT. This rearrangement joins TRBV18 to TRBJ1-4; 9 bases agree with TRBD1. Germline assignment: CDR1 KGHSH and CDR2 LQKENI. Trimming cost V 0 bases and J 6 bases; bases outside gene matches: 2. The CDR3 has 15 amino acids. Using reference TRBV18 and TRBJ1-4 for the parts outside the CDR3, the full variable domain is NAGVMQNPRHLVRRRGQEARLRCSPMKGHSHVYWYRQLPEEGLKFMVYLQKENIIDESGMPKERFSAEFPKEGPSILRIQQVVRGDSAAYFCASSPPGQGYEKLFFGSGTQLSVL.